This is a list of T cell receptor beta chains from one sample in a study of T cells in Graves' hyperthyroidism and ophthalmopathy. TCRdb analysed the multiplex PCR reads with MiXCR anew, one entry per CDR3 protein. The table shows roughly 600,000 distinct CDR3 sequences, with about 14% occurring only once. Sequencing used blood. The source is a woman in her 50s with Graves' ophthalmopathy. The conserved cysteine and the conserved F or W are not part of the CDR3 here.

TRBV6-2/TRBV6-3	TRBJ2-5	ASSWAGTASQETQY
TRBV7-8	TRBJ1-1	ASGGGGKRNTEAF
TRBV10-3	TRBJ2-6	AITDLSGANVLT
TRBV9	TRBJ2-1	ASSPSTPYNEQF
TRBV7-8	TRBJ2-5	ASSPRYIQETQY
TRBV20-1	TRBJ1-1	SPLPQGSTEAF
TRBV4-3	TRBJ1-2	ASSQEGLGQGLFGYT
TRBV15	TRBJ1-1	ATSVQGYTEAF
TRBV20-1	TRBJ2-5	SAPQAGVETQY
TRBV13	TRBJ2-7	ASSFVGEDEQY
TRBV19	TRBJ1-5	ASSIRGSGQPQH
TRBV7-3	TRBJ2-3	ASSLTTRLNGPTGILDLDTQY
TRBV6-1	TRBJ2-7	ASNKAGGPYEQY
TRBV7-8	TRBJ2-5	ASSLRRPSGRALVETQY
TRBV28	TRBJ2-7	ASSLGLAIEQY
TRBV6-1	TRBJ2-7	ASSLDRYYEQY
TRBV24-1	TRBJ2-1	ATKGGKGPYNEQF
TRBV12-5	TRBJ1-1	ASGSPRGEAF
TRBV28	TRBJ2-7	ASSLDRENEQY
TRBV15	TRBJ2-3	ATGGGGGTDTQY
TRBV2	TRBJ1-1	ASKTSGTVNTEAF
TRBV20-1	TRBJ2-1	SARDAAGVSNEQF
TRBV20-1	TRBJ2-3	SARDLEGAFLTDTQY
TRBV5-6	TRBJ2-7	ASSPVSVRGSEQY
TRBV2	TRBJ2-5	ASRGLAGDETQY
TRBV7-8	TRBJ1-1	ASSSRRLNTEAF
TRBV27	TRBJ1-5	ASRGTGYSNQPQH
TRBV11-2	TRBJ2-3	ASSLGGPMGTDTQY
TRBV19	TRBJ1-5	ASNIAGYNQPQH
TRBV5-1	TRBJ2-7	ASSLEDRVSHY
TRBV10-2	TRBJ2-1	ASRLSWSFNEQF
TRBV2	TRBJ1-5	ASTARFNQPQH
TRBV10-3	TRBJ1-3	AVKKDRSSGNTIY
TRBV2	TRBJ2-3	ASSDRADTQY
TRBV11-2	TRBJ1-6	ASSLEYGWDNSPLH
TRBV19	TRBJ1-5	ASSLRDSFNQPQH
TRBV19	TRBJ2-2	ASTGVGGPGELF
TRBV19	TRBJ2-3	ASSFSGSPDTQY
TRBV6-6	TRBJ2-3	ASSYSTGWDTQY
TRBV9	TRBJ2-1	ASSVVSGTYNEQF
TRBV7-3	TRBJ2-2	ASSHYGGELF
TRBV24-1	TRBJ2-1	ATSDQDRHWGNEQF
TRBV30	TRBJ2-7	AWSGGFSYEQY
TRBV4-1	TRBJ2-7	ASSRKRERDEQY
TRBV5-1	TRBJ2-1	ASSQDPPGGPASEQF